A selection of T cell receptor beta chains follows, all from one sample in a study of T cell responses to AZD1222 COVID-19 vaccine. Using immunoSEQ multiplex PCR, the repertoire was profiled, and TCRdb retains in-frame clones only, with some absent. The table lists about 55,000 clones, around 90% of them singletons. The specimen comprised peripheral blood, sampled on day 0 of AZD1222 vaccination. Every receptor here comes from an adult in good health. The CDR3 runs from the conserved cysteine through the conserved F or W. Each record gives: D gene, clone size, J gene, V gene, CDR3 protein, CDR3 DNA. A D gene is named only where the DNA matches it firmly. Some rows mark clone size as missing; the rest say once, few, many or name a class of expanded clone.

. . TRBJ1-1 TRBV13 CASSRYSPWETEAFF TGTGCCAGCAGCCGTTACTCCCCATGGGAGACTGAAGCTTTCTTT
. once TRBJ2-1 TRBV9 CASSPRPGNEQFF TGTGCCAGCAGCCCACGCCCGGGGAATGAGCAGTTCTTC
TRBD1 . TRBJ1-4 TRBV6-5 CASSYRDRGEKLFF TGTGCCAGCAGTTACCGGGACAGGGGTGAAAAACTGTTTTTT
TRBD1 . TRBJ2-1 TRBV19 CASKPGQGTYNEQFF TGTGCCAGCAAACCGGGACAGGGCACCTACAATGAGCAGTTCTTC
. . TRBJ2-7 TRBV5-6 CASSLVGSNYEQYF TGTGCCAGCAGCTTGGTAGGCAGCAACTACGAGCAGTACTTC
TRBD1 once TRBJ2-7 TRBV28 CASTSPWDRTNRLGGYYEQYF TGTGCCAGCACCTCACCGTGGGACAGGACTAATCGATTAGGGGGGTACTACGAGCAGTACTTC
. . TRBJ1-1 TRBV30 CAWRRSEAFF TGTGCCTGGAGGAGGTCTGAAGCTTTCTTT
TRBD1 . TRBJ2-1 TRBV11-2 CASSLVGQGYNEQFF TGTGCCAGCAGCTTAGTGGGACAGGGATACAATGAGCAGTTCTTC
. . TRBJ1-5 TRBV28 CASSQSGVQPQHF TGTGCCAGCAGCCAATCAGGGGTTCAGCCCCAGCATTTT
TRBD2 . TRBJ2-1 TRBV7-3 CASSLVAGAYNEQFF TGTGCCAGCAGCTTAGTCGCGGGAGCTTACAATGAGCAGTTCTTC
. . TRBJ1-3 TRBV5-4 CASSLKATSGNTIYF TGTGCCAGCAGCTTGAAGGCTACCTCTGGAAACACCATATATTTT
. . TRBJ1-2 TRBV7-6 CASSLGVGNYGYTF TGTGCCAGCAGCTTAGGGGTAGGGAACTATGGCTACACCTTC
. . TRBJ1-2 TRBV5-1 CASSPDWSYGYTF TGCGCCAGCAGCCCGGATTGGAGCTATGGCTACACCTTC
TRBD1 once TRBJ1-1 TRBV19 CASSILTGTGGLNTEAFF TGTGCCAGTAGTATCCTGACCGGGACAGGGGGTTTGAACACTGAAGCTTTCTTT
. . TRBJ2-2 TRBV9 CASSEGTPGGELFF TGTGCCAGCAGCGAGGGGACTCCTGGGGGGGAGCTGTTTTTT
TRBD1 . TRBJ2-7 TRBV3-1/TRBV3-2 CASSQPADRGAGYEQYF TGTGCCAGCAGCCAACCGGCTGACAGGGGCGCGGGCTACGAGCAGTACTTC
. few TRBJ1-6 TRBV27 CASSLSGPGNSPLHF TGTGCCAGCAGTTTATCAGGCCCTGGGAATTCACCCCTCCACTTT
TRBD2 . TRBJ2-1 TRBV9 CASSVALAGGYNEQFF TGTGCCAGCAGCGTAGCTCTAGCGGGGGGGTACAATGAGCAGTTCTTC
. . TRBJ1-3 TRBV5-1 CASAVADTSGNTIYF TGCGCCAGCGCCGTAGCCGACACCTCTGGAAACACCATATATTTT
. . TRBJ1-2 TRBV3-1/TRBV3-2 CASSPDWNYGYTF TGTGCCAGCAGCCCCGACTGGAACTATGGCTACACCTTC
TRBD2 . TRBJ2-5 TRBV3-1/TRBV3-2 CASSQASGGRRTQYF TGTGCCAGCAGCCAAGCTAGCGGGGGCCGGAGGACCCAGTACTTC
. . TRBJ1-2 TRBV20-1 CSASRSYTF TGCAGTGCTAGTAGGAGCTACACCTTC
. . TRBJ1-1 TRBV6-1 CASSEFGGGVGSTEAFF TGTGCCAGCAGTGAATTTGGGGGAGGGGTTGGAAGCACTGAAGCTTTCTTT
. . TRBJ2-2 TRBV6-5 CASRRRVDTGELFF TGTGCCAGCAGGCGCAGGGTGGACACCGGGGAGCTGTTTTTT
TRBD1 . TRBJ2-7 TRBV19 CASSTGQDYEQYF TGTGCCAGTAGTACTGGACAGGACTACGAGCAGTACTTC
. . TRBJ1-2 TRBV7-9 CASSLASLNYGYTF TGTGCCAGCAGCTTAGCTTCACTTAACTATGGCTACACCTTC
TRBD1 . TRBJ2-2 TRBV12-5 CASGLASGDRLNTGELFF TGTGCTAGTGGTTTGGCCTCTGGGGACAGGCTGAACACCGGGGAGCTGTTTTTT
. . TRBJ2-7 TRBV7-9 CASSLGQDYEQYF TGTGCCAGCAGCTTAGGCCAAGACTACGAGCAGTACTTC
. . TRBJ2-2 TRBV7-2 CASSLGQGATGELFF TGTGCCAGCAGCTTAGGGCAGGGTGCCACCGGGGAGCTGTTTTTT
. once TRBJ1-4 TRBV28 CASQGGVMEKLFF TGTGCCTCCCAGGGTGGGGTAATGGAAAAACTGTTTTTT
. . TRBJ2-1 TRBV6-1 CASSAGTNLQFF TGTGCCAGCAGTGCCGGGACGAACCTCCAGTTCTTC
. once TRBJ2-3 TRBV11-2 CASSLGPTDTQYF TGTGCCAGCAGCTTGGGACCCACAGATACGCAGTATTTT
TRBD1 . TRBJ1-1 TRBV19 CASKGDREGTEAFF TGTGCCAGTAAGGGTGACAGGGAAGGCACTGAAGCTTTCTTT
TRBD1 . TRBJ2-7 TRBV4-1 CASSPGQGTSYEQYF TGCGCCAGCAGCCCAGGACAGGGCACCTCCTACGAGCAGTACTTC
. . TRBJ1-6 TRBV30 CAWSGQAHYNSPLHF TGTGCCTGGAGTGGACAGGCTCACTATAATTCACCCCTCCACTTT